This TCR beta chain was identified in a study of blood T cell repertoires in COVID-19. Overall study: The samples span acute and convalescent COVID-19 from the United States, Italy and Spain. Sources were T cells, B-cell-depleted T cells, or PBMCs; the material itself was cDNA or gDNA.

Trimming left V 1 base short and J 4 bases short, with 8 bases between. This CDR3 region has 13 residues. CDR1 MDHEN and CDR2 SYDVKM come from the germline V gene. Authors' processing steps: Reference gene primer amplification gave nucleated cell count estimates. Sequencing used immunoSEQ multiplex PCR; TCRdb keeps in-frame clones, though not all of them. That table furnishes V, J and clone size, whereas the DNA furnished D and trimming. The sample carries around 300,000 clones, about 86% recorded once. Sequenced input: peripheral blood. V gene TRBV28 combines with J gene TRBJ2-7; D perhaps matches TRBD2 (5 bases). This sequence originates from a man aged 30-40 years with active or convalescent COVID-19. Here the CDR3 reads CASSLYGEYEQYF. The CDR3 DNA follows: TGTGCCAGCAGTTTATACGGGGAATACGAGCAGTACTTC. The full variable domain, with the rest looked up from reference TRBV28 and TRBJ2-7, is DVKVTQSSRYLVKRTGEKVFLECVQDMDHENMFWYRQDPGLGLRLIYFSYDVKMKEKGDIPEGYSVSREKKERFSLILESASTNQTSMYLCASSLYGEYEQYFGPGTRLTVT.